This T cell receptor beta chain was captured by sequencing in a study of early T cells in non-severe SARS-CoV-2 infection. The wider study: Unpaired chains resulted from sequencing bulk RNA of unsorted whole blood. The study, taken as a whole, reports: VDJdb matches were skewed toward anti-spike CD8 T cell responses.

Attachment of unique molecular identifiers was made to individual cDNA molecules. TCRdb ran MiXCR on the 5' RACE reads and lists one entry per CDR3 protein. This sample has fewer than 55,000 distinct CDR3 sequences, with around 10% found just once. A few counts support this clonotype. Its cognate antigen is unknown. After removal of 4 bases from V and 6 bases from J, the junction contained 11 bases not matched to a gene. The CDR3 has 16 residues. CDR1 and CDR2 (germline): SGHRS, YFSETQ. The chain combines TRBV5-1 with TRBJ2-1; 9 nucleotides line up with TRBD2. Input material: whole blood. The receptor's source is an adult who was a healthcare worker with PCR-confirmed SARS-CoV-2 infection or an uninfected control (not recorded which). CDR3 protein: CASSSGLAGAFNEQFF. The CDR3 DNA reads TGCGCCAGCAGCAGTGGTTTAGCGGGAGCTTTCAATGAGCAGTTCTTC.